This paragraph covers one T cell receptor (beta chain) sequence. Amplified TCR beta CDR3 regions derived from RNA transcripts. The HTBI primer set was used in a first-round RT-PCR of the TCR CDR3. MiXCR, applied by TCRdb to the multiplex PCR reads, yields one record per CDR3 protein. Of more than 250,000 distinct CDR3 sequences in the sample, about 15% were seen once. The sample originates from a study of T cells in Graves' hyperthyroidism and ophthalmopathy. The receptor comes from a woman between 45 and 65 years old with Graves' hyperthyroidism that later progressed to Graves' ophthalmopathy. The specimen sequenced was blood.

CDR3 coding DNA: TGTGCCAGCCAACTAGCGGGCTACAATGAGCAGTTCTTC. Amino acids: CASQLAGYNEQFF. The genes are TRBV12-3 or TRBV12-4 and TRBJ2-1; 9 nucleotides match TRBD2. V shed 8 bases, J shed 3 bases, and the junction held 2 bases outside the gene matches. The CDR3 spans 13 residues.